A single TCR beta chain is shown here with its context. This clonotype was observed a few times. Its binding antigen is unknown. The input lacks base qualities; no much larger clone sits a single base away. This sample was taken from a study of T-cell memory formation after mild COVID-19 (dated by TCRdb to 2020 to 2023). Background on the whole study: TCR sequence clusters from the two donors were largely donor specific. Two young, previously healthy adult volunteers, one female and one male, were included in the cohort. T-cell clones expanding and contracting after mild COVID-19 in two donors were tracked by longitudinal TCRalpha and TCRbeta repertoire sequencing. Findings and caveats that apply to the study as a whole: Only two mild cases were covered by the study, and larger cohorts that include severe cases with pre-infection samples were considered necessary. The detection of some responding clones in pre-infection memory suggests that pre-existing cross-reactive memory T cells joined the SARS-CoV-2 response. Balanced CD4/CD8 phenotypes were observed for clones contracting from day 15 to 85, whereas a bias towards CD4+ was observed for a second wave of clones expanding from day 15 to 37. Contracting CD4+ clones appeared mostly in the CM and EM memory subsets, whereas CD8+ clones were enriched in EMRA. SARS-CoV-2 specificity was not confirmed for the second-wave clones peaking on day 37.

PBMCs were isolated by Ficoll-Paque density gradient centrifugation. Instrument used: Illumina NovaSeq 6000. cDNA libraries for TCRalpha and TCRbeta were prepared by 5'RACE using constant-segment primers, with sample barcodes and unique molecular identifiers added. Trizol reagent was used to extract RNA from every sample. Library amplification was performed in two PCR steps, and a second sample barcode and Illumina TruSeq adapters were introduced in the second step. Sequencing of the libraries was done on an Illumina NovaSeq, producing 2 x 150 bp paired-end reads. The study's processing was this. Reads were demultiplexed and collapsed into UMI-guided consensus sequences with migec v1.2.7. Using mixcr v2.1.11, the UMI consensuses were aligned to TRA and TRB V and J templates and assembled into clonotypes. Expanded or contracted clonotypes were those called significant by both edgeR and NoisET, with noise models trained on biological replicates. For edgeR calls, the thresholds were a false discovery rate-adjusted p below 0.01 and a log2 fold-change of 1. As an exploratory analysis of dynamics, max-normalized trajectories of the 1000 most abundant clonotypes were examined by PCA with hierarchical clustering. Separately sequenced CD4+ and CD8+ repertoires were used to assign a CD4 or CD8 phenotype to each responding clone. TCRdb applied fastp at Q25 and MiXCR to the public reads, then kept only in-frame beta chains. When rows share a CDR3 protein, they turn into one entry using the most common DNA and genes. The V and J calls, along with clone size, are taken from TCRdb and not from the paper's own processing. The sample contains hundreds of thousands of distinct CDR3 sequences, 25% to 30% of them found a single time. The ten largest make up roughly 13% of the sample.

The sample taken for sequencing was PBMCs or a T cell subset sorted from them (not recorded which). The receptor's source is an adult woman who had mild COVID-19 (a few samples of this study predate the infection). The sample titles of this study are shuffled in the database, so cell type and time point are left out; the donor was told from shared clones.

The CDR3 here reads CASSFRTSSHTQYF. The DNA sequence is TGTGCCAGCAGCTTCAGGACTAGTTCGCATACGCAGTATTTT. The V and J segments used are TRBV5-6 and TRBJ2-3, and TRBD2 aligns with 7 junction nucleotides. For this chain, trimming is 2 bases at the V end and 7 bases at the J end, and the number of junction bases without a gene match is 7. The CDR3 holds 14 amino acids from the cysteine to the phenylalanine. Only the CDR3 DNA stays, 42 bases, in frame from base 1. The CDR1 and CDR2 encoded by the germline V gene are SGHDT and YYEEEE.